One sample yielded the 17 T cell receptor beta chains listed below, sequenced in a study of T cell repertoires in aging, cancer and after chemotherapy. The template was genomic DNA from peripheral blood, not RNA. Rearranged V-D-J TRB sequences were amplified with a mixed TRB-A/B primer pool. TCRdb reprocessed the multiplex PCR reads via MiXCR and lists one record per CDR3 protein. The table lists several hundred distinct CDR3 sequences, 60% of them singletons. The sample comprised blood. The receptors here all came from a human donor with a solid tumor.

The chain combines TRBV6-5 with TRBJ1-6; D is uncertain. The germline V gene has CDR1 MNHEY and CDR2 SVGAGI. V lost 6 bases and J lost 8, with 14 bases in between. The CDR3 runs to 14 residues. The DNA for the CDR3 is TGTGCCAGCAGCTATACAGAAGCTCATTCACCCCTCCACTTT. The encoded protein is CASSYTEAHSPLHF.

The gene calls are TRBV19 and TRBJ2-3; 14 nucleotides match TRBD2. After removal of 4 bases from V and 0 bases from J, the junction contained 9 bases not matched to a gene. Germline loops: CDR1 LNHDA, CDR2 SQIVND (reference sequence). The CDR3 runs 19 residues. This CDR3 is CASSTGLAGGTISTDTQYF. Written as DNA, the CDR3 is TGTGCCAGTAGTACTGGACTAGCGGGGGGTACGATTAGCACAGATACGCAGTATTTT.

The rearrangement uses TRBV7-3 and TRBJ1-4; a weak D match, TRBD1 (5 bases). Per germline, CDR1 SGHTA and CDR2 FQGTGA. The V end lost 5 bases, the J end lost 7 bases, and 14 bases lay between the germline ends. The CDR3 is 14 residues long. The CDR3 loop reads CASSPPGTGEKLFF. Written as DNA, the CDR3 is TGTGCCAGCAGCCCCCCCGGGACCGGTGAAAAACTGTTTTTT.

This clonotype was counted a few times. This chain uses TRBV20-1 with TRBJ2-3; 9 nucleotides agree with TRBD2. In germline, CDR1 is DFQATT, CDR2 SNEGSKA (reference sequence). J lost 3 bases, V lost 3 bases, and 4 bases had no gene match. This CDR3 region has 14 residues. CDR3 bases: TGCAGTGCTAGGCCAGCGGGGGGAACAGATACGCAGTATTTT. It codes for CSARPAGGTDTQYF.

This chain joins TRBV6-5 and TRBJ2-3, with D perhaps TRBD1 or TRBD2 (5 bases each). The CDR3 contains 13 residues. V was trimmed by 8 bases and J by 6 bases, leaving 15 bases between them. The V gene's germline CDR1 is MNHEY and CDR2 SVGAGI. CDR3 protein: CASGGGSLDTQYF. In DNA, the CDR3 is TGTGCCAGCGGGGGTGGTAGTCTGGATACGCAGTATTTT.

The chain has TRBV30 and TRBJ1-4, with 11 nucleotides matching TRBD1. Germline V gene lookup returns CDR1 GTSNPN and CDR2 SVGIG (reference sequence). The CDR3 consists of 16 residues. The V gene end was trimmed by 2 bases and the J gene end by 3 bases; junction bases not matched to a gene: 5. CDR3 sequence reads: CAWSTGTGGPNEKLFF. The DNA of the CDR3 is TGTGCCTGGAGTACCGGGACAGGGGGTCCTAATGAAAAACTGTTTTTT.

This chain joins TRBV7-3 and TRBJ2-7; D is possibly TRBD1 (6 bases). Per germline, CDR1 SGHTA and CDR2 FQGTGA. The germline V and J ends were trimmed by 1 base and 12 bases, with 25 bases remaining between them. The length of the CDR3 is 16 residues. The CDR3 loop reads CASSLNPTSTGSLRYF. The DNA of the CDR3 is TGTGCCAGCAGCTTAAACCCCACCTCGACAGGTTCGCTTAGGTACTTC.

This clonotype was observed a handful of times. The rearrangement uses TRBV30 and TRBJ1-2; D not certain. CDR1 is GTSNPN, CDR2 SVGIG, per germline (reference sequence). V lost 2 bases and J lost 4, with 14 bases in between. The length of the CDR3 is 14 residues. The DNA for the CDR3 is TGTGCCTGGAGTCGCGAGCCGGACCTCTATGGCTACACCTTC. Translating gives CAWSREPDLYGYTF.

The sample holds a few counts of this clonotype. The chain employs TRBV6-5 and TRBJ2-7; 9 bases fit TRBD2. J was trimmed by 7 bases and V by 0 bases; bases with no gene match: 7. Germline V gives CDR1 MNHEY, CDR2 SVGAGI. This CDR3 comprises 15 residues. CDR3 protein: CASSYSSGGRGEQYF. CDR3 nucleotides: TGTGCCAGCAGTTACTCGAGCGGGGGGAGAGGGGAGCAGTACTTC.

The rearrangement uses TRBV29-1 and TRBJ2-5, with TRBD1 matching over 7 bases. This CDR3 is built from 13 residues. V lost 5 bases, J lost 3 bases, and 6 bases stayed unmatched. The germline V gene encodes CDR1 SQVTM and CDR2 ANQGSEA. CDR3 residues: CSVSGTAKETQYF. The CDR3 DNA reads as TGCAGCGTTTCCGGGACAGCCAAAGAGACCCAGTACTTC.

The chain couples TRBV15 to TRBJ2-5; D unclear. With 1 base removed from V and 2 bases from J, the gap between germline ends came to 8 bases. This CDR3 contains 14 residues. Germline V gene lookup returns CDR1 LNHNV and CDR2 YYDKDF (reference sequence). DNA for the CDR3: TGTGCCACCAGCAGAGTTTCTGAACAAGAGACCCAGTACTTC. This gives the protein CATSRVSEQETQYF.

This clonotype was seen a single time. This chain connects TRBV6-1 to TRBJ1-2; TRBD1 might be the D (6 bases). The CDR3 runs to 16 residues. Trimming took 4 bases from V and 5 from J, leaving 20 bases between them. From germline, CDR1 is MNHNS and CDR2 SASEGT. CDR3 protein: CASSGGGGPHWYGYTF. CDR3 coding DNA: TGTGCCAGCAGTGGAGGGGGAGGTCCCCATTGGTATGGCTACACCTTC.

The chain has TRBV28 and TRBJ1-5; TRBD1 is a possible D gene (5 bases). The CDR3 loop spans 15 amino acids. Germline-derived CDR1 and CDR2 are MDHEN and SYDVKM. Trimming pared 5 bases from V and 2 bases from J, leaving 13 bases between. CDR3 coding DNA: TGTGCCAGCAGTCCAAGGATCAGGGGCAATCAGCCCCAGCATTTT. Amino acid sequence: CASSPRIRGNQPQHF. Using reference TRBV28 and TRBJ1-5 for the parts outside the CDR3, the full variable domain is DVKVTQSSRYLVKRTGEKVFLECVQDMDHENMFWYRQDPGLGLRLIYFSYDVKMKEKGDIPEGYSVSREKKERFSLILESASTNQTSMYLCASSPRIRGNQPQHFGDGTRLSIL.

The rearrangement uses TRBV30 and TRBJ1-1; D gene uncertain. Germline CDR1 GTSNPN, CDR2 SVGIG (reference sequence). CDR3 length: 14 residues. The ends were cut back, 1 base at V and 4 bases at J, with 13 bases in the middle. Here the CDR3 DNA reads TGTGCCTGGAGTGGGGGAGGTACAAGCACTGAAGCTTTCTTT. It specifies CAWSGGGTSTEAFF.

This clonotype has just one count. The chain combines TRBV6-5 with TRBJ2-5; the match to TRBD1 covers 9 bases. The CDR3 is 16 amino acids. Germline trimming cut 2 bases from V and 1 base from J; bases unmatched to any gene: 5. Looked up from germline, CDR1 is MNHEY and CDR2 is SVGAGI. The CDR3 DNA reads TGTGCCAGCAGTTACGGGACAGGGAGTAGCCAAGAGACCCAGTACTTC. Amino acid sequence: CASSYGTGSSQETQYF.

This chain joins TRBV6-4 and TRBJ2-5; TRBD2 matches 11 bases. Trimming removed 4 bases from V and 1 base from J; junction bases left unmatched: 2. The CDR3 covers 15 residues. The germline gives CDR1 MRHNA, CDR2 SNTAGT. Here the CDR3 reads CASSGTSGPQETQYF. The CDR3 DNA follows: TGTGCCAGCAGTGGGACTAGCGGGCCCCAAGAGACCCAGTACTTC.

This clonotype was counted a few times. CDR3 sequence reads: CAWSVHGYGYTF. CDR3 DNA sequence: TGTGCCTGGAGTGTACACGGCTATGGCTACACCTTC. The chain is built from TRBV30 and TRBJ1-2; D unresolved. The CDR3 runs to 12 residues. Trimming stripped 0 bases from V and 4 bases from J, with 6 bases between. Germline-derived CDR1 and CDR2 are GTSNPN and SVGIG (reference sequence). Using reference TRBV30 and TRBJ1-2 for the parts outside the CDR3, the full variable domain is SQTIHQWPATLVQPVGSPLSLECTVEGTSNPNLYWYRQAAGRGLQLLFYSVGIGQISSEVPQNLSASRPQDRQFILSSKKLLLSDSGFYLCAWSVHGYGYTFGSGTRLTVV.